Given below is one TCR beta chain in context. Those enrolled, adults aged 18 to 89 years, came from 25 or so US areas. Categorization into cohorts depended on clinical history that participants reported. What the recovered Cohort 3 donors had was two negative PCRs, clearance, or symptom resolution. Original handling: Amplification from reference gene primers served as the basis for estimated nucleated cell counts. Sequencing used immunoSEQ multiplex PCR; TCRdb keeps in-frame clones, though not all of them. V, J and clone size are taken as reported in that table, and D and trimming were inferred from the DNA itself. The sample lists hundreds of thousands of clones; about 83% were seen once. The record originates from a study of blood T cell repertoires in COVID-19. This receptor was obtained from a woman aged 50 to 60 who had recovered from COVID-19. Sequencing was carried out using PBMCs or T cells enriched from blood (not recorded which).

The CDR3 bases are TGTGCCAGCAGCGGCCTGCTTATTACAGGGGGGAACACTGAAGCTTTCTTT. This translates into CASSGLLITGGNTEAFF. This chain uses TRBV5-4 with TRBJ1-1, with 8 bases matching TRBD1. This CDR3 region has 17 residues. Germline V gene sequence: CDR1 SGHNT, CDR2 YYREEE (reference sequence). Trimming at V came to 4 bases and at J to 1 base, leaving 12 bases not matched to a gene.